The present TCR beta chain was sequenced within a study of blood T cell repertoires in COVID-19. About the research overall: From the United States, Italy and Spain came samples of acute and convalescent COVID-19. The analysed material was cDNA or gDNA that came from T cells, B-cell-depleted T cells, or PBMCs.

As processed by the authors: Reference gene primer amplification gave estimated nucleated cell counts. Here immunoSEQ multiplex PCR was the method, and the copy in TCRdb shows in-frame clones only, minus some. For V, J and clone size, that table is used; D and trimming come from the DNA. The sample has 110,000 to 150,000 clones, about 86% seen once. Germline V gene sequence: CDR1 LGHDT, CDR2 YNNKEL (reference sequence). Trimming removed 4 bases at V and 5 bases at J, with 11 bases between. The CDR3 loop spans 14 amino acids. This receptor was obtained from a woman aged 60-75 years with acute or convalescent COVID-19. Sequencing was done on a sample of peripheral blood. This chain links TRBV3-1 (or the pseudogene TRBV3-2) with TRBJ2-2; D is unclear. As DNA, the CDR3 is TGTGCCAGCAGCCGCCTGGTGAGGACCGGGGAGCTGTTTTTT. It is translated as CASSRLVRTGELFF.